Each of the 2 T cell receptor beta chains below was sequenced from the same sample in a study of T cell changes during pregnancy in multiple sclerosis. Some clones are missing from TCRdb's copy, which holds only in-frame ones; the method was immunoSEQ multiplex PCR. The sample carries about 53,000 clones, around 90% recorded once. The specimen was peripheral blood, collected after pregnancy. Receptor source: a female donor in good health, enrolled as a control in a pregnancy study.

The chain combines TRBV25-1 with TRBJ2-1; 9 bases fit TRBD1. The CDR3 is 15 residues long. Losses at the gene ends were 5 bases for V and 8 bases for J; bases not matched to a gene: 10. Germline V gene sequence: CDR1 MGHDK, CDR2 SYGVNS. The CDR3 loop is CASSSPGQGRDEQFF. The CDR3 coding sequence is TGTGCCAGCAGTTCACCGGGACAGGGTCGGGATGAGCAGTTCTTC. Full variable domain (missing parts from reference TRBV25-1 and TRBJ2-1): EADIYQTPRYLVIGTGKKITLECSQTMGHDKMYWYQQDPGMELHLIHYSYGVNSTEKGDLSSESTVSRIRTEHFPLTLESARPSHTSQYLCASSSPGQGRDEQFFGPGTRLTVL.

The chain has TRBV30 and TRBJ2-5, with D perhaps TRBD2 (5 bases). Germline lookup yields CDR1 GTSNPN and CDR2 SVGIG (reference sequence). The CDR3 extends over 15 amino acids. With 0 bases removed from V and 5 bases from J, the gap between germline ends came to 16 bases. CDR3 amino acids: CAWSVAGGSWETQYF. The CDR3 nucleotides read TGTGCCTGGAGTGTGGCGGGTGGAAGTTGGGAGACCCAGTACTTC.